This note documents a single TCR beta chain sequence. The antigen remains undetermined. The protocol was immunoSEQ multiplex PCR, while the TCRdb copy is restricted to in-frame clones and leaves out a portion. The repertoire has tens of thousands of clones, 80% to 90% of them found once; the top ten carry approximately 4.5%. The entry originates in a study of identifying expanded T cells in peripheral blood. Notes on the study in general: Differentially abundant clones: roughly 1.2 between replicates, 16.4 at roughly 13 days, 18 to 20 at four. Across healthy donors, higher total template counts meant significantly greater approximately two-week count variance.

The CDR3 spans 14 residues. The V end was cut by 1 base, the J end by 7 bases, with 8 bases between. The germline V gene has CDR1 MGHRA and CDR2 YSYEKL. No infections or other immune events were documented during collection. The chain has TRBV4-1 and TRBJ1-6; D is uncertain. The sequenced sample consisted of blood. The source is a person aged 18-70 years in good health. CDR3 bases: TGCGCCAGCAGCCAAGTTGAGTTGAATTCACCCCTCCACTTT. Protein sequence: CASSQVELNSPLHF.